Below are 11 T cell receptor beta chains sequenced from a single sample in a study of blood T cell repertoires in COVID-19. TCRdb keeps only in-frame clones here, not all; method: immunoSEQ multiplex PCR. In the table there are over 150,000 clones, approximately 80% of which are singletons. The sequenced sample was peripheral blood. Receptors were obtained from a human donor in a cohort sampled during active COVID-19.

V gene TRBV3-1 (or the pseudogene TRBV3-2) combines with J gene TRBJ1-1; 7 bases map to TRBD1. Germline V gene sequence: CDR1 LGHDT, CDR2 YNNKEL (reference sequence). This CDR3 region has 18 residues. Trimming removed 4 bases from V and 3 bases from J; junction bases left unmatched: 17. CDR3 sequence reads: CASSPPRGRAWVDTEAFF. In nucleotides, the CDR3 is TGTGCCAGCAGCCCTCCGAGGGGGCGGGCTTGGGTAGACACTGAAGCTTTCTTT.

The chain uses TRBV2 and TRBJ1-2, with D perhaps matching TRBD1 (6 bases). V was clipped by 5 bases and J by 0 bases, with 13 bases between them. Germline CDR1 SNHLY, CDR2 FYNNEI. CDR3 length equals 15 residues. CDR3 amino acids: CASSPRGGANYGYTF. The DNA of the CDR3 is TGTGCCAGCAGTCCAAGGGGGGGTGCTAACTATGGCTACACCTTC.

The chain recombines TRBV6-2 or TRBV6-3 with TRBJ2-2; possibly TRBD1 for D (6 bases). Germline V gene sequence: CDR1 MNHEY, CDR2 SVGEGT. CDR3 size: 12 residues. V lost 6 bases, J lost 7 bases, and 9 bases lay in between. The CDR3 DNA reads TGTGCCAGCAGCCAGGGGAACGGGGAGCTGTTTTTT. Translation: CASSQGNGELFF.

This chain joins TRBV5-1 and TRBJ1-6; tentatively, D is TRBD1 (5 bases). The CDR3 loop spans 15 amino acids. Trimming removed 0 bases at V and 8 bases at J, with 12 bases between. Germline CDR1 SGHRS, CDR2 YFSETQ. CDR3 coding DNA: TGCGCCAGCAGCTTGGGGGGCAGGGTAGATTCACCCCTCCACTTT. The encoded protein is CASSLGGRVDSPLHF.

This chain joins TRBV6-6 and TRBJ1-5; the D is unclear. CDR3 length: 11 residues. Germline values: CDR1 MNHNY, CDR2 SVGAGI (reference sequence). The V gene lost 6 bases and the J gene lost 5 bases, with 5 bases spanning the gap. In DNA, the CDR3 is TGTGCCAGCAGCAGTGATCAGCCCCAGCATTTT. Translating it yields CASSSDQPQHF.

This clone was detected only once. The chain recombines TRBV11-2 with TRBJ2-3; 10 nucleotides align to TRBD2. The CDR3 is 16 amino acids. Germline V gene sequence: CDR1 SGHAT, CDR2 FQNNGV. The V segment lost 6 bases and the J segment 2 bases; nucleotides outside the gene matches: 8. CDR3 sequence: CASSEWTSGDTDTQYF. The CDR3 DNA reads TGTGCCAGCAGTGAATGGACTAGCGGCGACACAGATACGCAGTATTTT.

The chain links TRBV6-6 to TRBJ2-7; 13 nucleotides match TRBD2. This CDR3 comprises 15 residues. Germline V lookup: CDR1 MNHNY, CDR2 SVGAGI (reference sequence). The V segment lost 5 bases and the J segment 2 bases; nucleotides outside the gene matches: 3. The DNA of the CDR3 is TGTGCCAGCAGTGCGGGACTAGCGGGGACCTACGAGCAGTACTTC. Its protein is CASSAGLAGTYEQYF.

This clone was picked up a small number of times. The rearrangement joins TRBV5-1 to TRBJ2-5, with D possibly matching TRBD1 (6 bases). CDR3 size: 14 residues. Germline V gene lookup returns CDR1 SGHRS and CDR2 YFSETQ. The germline V and J ends were trimmed by 2 bases and 5 bases, with 13 bases remaining between them. The CDR3 protein is CASSLNRARETQYF. The DNA for the CDR3 is TGCGCCAGCAGCTTAAACAGGGCTCGGGAGACCCAGTACTTC. The full variable domain, with the rest looked up from reference TRBV5-1 and TRBJ2-5, is KAGVTQTPRYLIKTRGQQVTLSCSPISGHRSVSWYQQTPGQGLQFLFEYFSETQRNKGNFPGRFSGRQFSNSRSEMNVSTLELGDSALYLCASSLNRARETQYFGPGTRLLVL.

The chain joins TRBV9 to TRBJ2-6; 7 nucleotides line up with TRBD1. Per germline, CDR1 SGDLS and CDR2 YYNGEE. The CDR3 is made up of 20 amino acids. With V trimmed by 3 bases and J by 0 bases, 15 bases remained unmatched. The CDR3 region has the DNA TGTGCCAGCAGCGCAGGACCTAGGCGCTCAGGGGGCTCTGGGGCCAACGTCCTGACTTTC. The encoded protein is CASSAGPRRSGGSGANVLTF.

V gene TRBV5-5 combines with J gene TRBJ1-5; 7 bases fit TRBD1. The germline V gene encodes CDR1 SGHKS and CDR2 YYEKEE (reference sequence). This CDR3 has 14 residues. The V segment lost 0 bases and the J segment 6 bases; nucleotides outside the gene matches: 3. DNA for the CDR3: TGTGCCAGCAGCTTGGTCCAGGGGGGTCAGCCCCAGCATTTT. Translating gives CASSLVQGGQPQHF. Drawing the rest from reference TRBV5-5 and TRBJ1-5, the complete variable domain is DAGVTQSPTHLIKTRGQQVTLRCSPISGHKSVSWYQQVLGQGPQFIFQYYEKEERGRGNFPDRFSARQFPNYSSELNVNALLLGDSALYLCASSLVQGGQPQHFGDGTRLSIL.

The V gene is TRBV5-1, the J gene TRBJ1-2, with D perhaps matching TRBD1 (6 bases). CDR3 length: 12 residues. The V end was cut by 0 bases, the J end by 7 bases, with 7 bases between. Looked up from germline, CDR1 is SGHRS and CDR2 is YFSETQ. The CDR3 DNA reads TGCGCCAGCAGCTTGGAGGGGGTTGGCTACACCTTC. This encodes CASSLEGVGYTF. The complete variable domain, with remaining parts taken from reference TRBV5-1 and TRBJ1-2, reads KAGVTQTPRYLIKTRGQQVTLSCSPISGHRSVSWYQQTPGQGLQFLFEYFSETQRNKGNFPGRFSGRQFSNSRSEMNVSTLELGDSALYLCASSLEGVGYTFGSGTRLTVV.